This T cell receptor beta chain derives from a study of immune aging and cytomegalovirus after organ transplant (dated by TCRdb to the early 2020s). Turning to the overall study: Three-drug immunosuppression with prednisone, tacrolimus, and mycophenolate was given to all transplant recipients. General conclusions and limits of the study: Following viremia, cells with an aged phenotype rose post-transplant no matter the clone size, with the increase showing up earlier in large clones (days 200-264) than in small clones. Large clones contained a higher proportion of TEMRA cells, and the seven largest clones (over 1,900 cells) acquired aged and TEMRA cells while losing TCM cells. Since the sequencing data did not include a CD57 measurement, a conservative gene-based definition of aging was used in its place.

Measured from the cysteine to the phenylalanine, the CDR3 is 15 residues long. Just the 45-base CDR3 DNA is kept, in frame starting at base 1. Looking up the germline V gene yields CDR1 SGHRS and CDR2 YFSETQ. In regard to this clonotype: Its antigen remains unidentified. The junction differs from germline at one of its ends, possibly a read error.

The sample's time point label, decoded: five sample-tagged time points from pre-transplant (day -1) to day 368 post-transplant, pooled. Thawed PBMC were stimulated with a CMV IE-1 overlapping peptide library for about 12 hours, with no transport inhibitors added. After being thawed and rested overnight, the cells were stimulated in R10 medium along with CD28/CD49d costimulation. The IE-1 peptide library was made up of 15-amino-acid peptides, each overlapping by 11 amino acids. Each time point was barcoded with BD Single-Cell Multiplexing Kit Sample Tags, pooled, and stained with oligo-conjugated anti-CD45RA plus sorting antibodies. A BD FACSAria III was used to sort CMV-responsive CD8+CD137+ and CD4+CD154+ T cells at 4-way purity. EDTA vacutainers were used to collect blood, which was then processed with a Ficoll gradient within 1-24 hours. Library preparation was by single-cell sequencing. Data came from an Illumina NovaSeq 6000. The BD Rhapsody Targeted mRNA and AbSeq Reagent Kit, in a microwell format, was used for cell capture and library preparation. Libraries covered TCR, sample tags, AbSeq, and targeted mRNA from the Human T-Cell Expression Panel plus custom TOX and TOX2 primers. Libraries were sequenced on an Illumina NovaSeq. As for the original processing: The analysis covered around 10,000 cells in total, of which 6,500 to 8,000 were CD8 T cells and a few thousand were CD8 T cells with an identifiable TCR CDR3. The BD Rhapsody Targeted Analysis Pipeline, including V(D)J processing, was run on the Seven Bridges Genomics platform to process the raw data. Quality control, Sample Tag demultiplexing with Lex-BDSMK, clone identification with VDJ Explorer, and Seurat clustering were performed in SeqGeq 1.6.0. Clones comprising <1% of CD8 T cells were considered non-expanded; clones comprising >2.5% of the sample were considered clonal expansions. In TCRdb, the public reads were trimmed at Q25 with fastp and aligned with MiXCR, with productive beta chains retained. Merged by CDR3 protein, the rows form single entries marked with the most common genes and DNA. TCRdb's processing, not the study's, gives the V and J calls here. Present in this sample are tens of thousands of distinct CDR3 sequences, about a third of which were seen just once. Jointly, the top ten make up less than 30% of the sample.

The sequence came from a female donor who had a heart transplant and CMV viremia. This sample comprised CMV peptide-activated CD4+ and CD8+ T cells sorted from blood, obtained at five time points, pooled. What the cell subset or site label conveys for this sample: sorted CD8+CD137+ and CD4+CD154+ T cells after around 12 h CMV IE-1 peptide stimulation. The chain employs TRBV5-1 and TRBJ2-3, with TRBD1 matching 10 junction bases. The DNA sequence reads TGCGCCGGCAGTGATGGACAGGGGGATTGGGATACGCAGTACTTT. It encodes CAGSDGQGDWDTQYF.